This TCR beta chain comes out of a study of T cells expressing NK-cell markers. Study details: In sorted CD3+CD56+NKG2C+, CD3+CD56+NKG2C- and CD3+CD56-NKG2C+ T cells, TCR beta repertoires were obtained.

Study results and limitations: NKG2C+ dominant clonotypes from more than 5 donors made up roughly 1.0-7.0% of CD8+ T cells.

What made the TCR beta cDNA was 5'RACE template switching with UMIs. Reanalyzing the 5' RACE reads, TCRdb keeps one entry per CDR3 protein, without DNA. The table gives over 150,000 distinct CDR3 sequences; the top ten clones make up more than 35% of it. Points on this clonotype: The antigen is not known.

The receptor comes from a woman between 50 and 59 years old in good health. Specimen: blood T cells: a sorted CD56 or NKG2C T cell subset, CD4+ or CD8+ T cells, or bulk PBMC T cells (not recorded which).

This CDR3 reads CASSHDYTRATDTQYF. This sequence joins TRBV4-1 and TRBJ2-3; without DNA, the TCRdb call of TRBD2 cannot be checked. Germline V CDR1 and CDR2: MGHRA, YSYEKL. This CDR3 region has 16 residues.